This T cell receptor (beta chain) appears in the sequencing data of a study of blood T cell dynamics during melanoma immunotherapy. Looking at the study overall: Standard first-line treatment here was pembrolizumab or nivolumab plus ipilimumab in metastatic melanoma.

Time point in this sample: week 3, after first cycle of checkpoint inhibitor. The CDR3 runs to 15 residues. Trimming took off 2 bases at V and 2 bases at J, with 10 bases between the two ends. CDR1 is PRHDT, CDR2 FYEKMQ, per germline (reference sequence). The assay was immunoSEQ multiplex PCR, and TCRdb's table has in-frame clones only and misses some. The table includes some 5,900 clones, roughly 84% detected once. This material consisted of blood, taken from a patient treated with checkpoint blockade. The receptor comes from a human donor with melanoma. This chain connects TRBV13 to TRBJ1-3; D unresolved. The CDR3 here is CASSLRGFAGNTIYF. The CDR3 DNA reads TGTGCCAGCAGCTTACGCGGGTTCGCTGGAAACACCATATATTTT.